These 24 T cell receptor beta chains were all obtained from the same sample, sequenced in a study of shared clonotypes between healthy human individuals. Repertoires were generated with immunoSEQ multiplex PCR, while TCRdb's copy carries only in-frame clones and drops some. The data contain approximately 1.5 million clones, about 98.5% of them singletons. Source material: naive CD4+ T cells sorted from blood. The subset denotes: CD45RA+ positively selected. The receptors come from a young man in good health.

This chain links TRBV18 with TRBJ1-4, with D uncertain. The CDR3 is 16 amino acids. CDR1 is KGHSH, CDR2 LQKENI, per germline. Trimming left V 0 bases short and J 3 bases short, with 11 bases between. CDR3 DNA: TGTGCCAGCTCACCACCGGTCATAAACTCTAATGAAAAACTGTTTTTT. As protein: CASSPPVINSNEKLFF.

The CDR3 nucleotides read TGCGCCAGCATCGGACTAGCGGGTCACACCGGGGAGCTGTTTTTT. Protein product: CASIGLAGHTGELFF. This chain connects TRBV5-1 to TRBJ2-2; 11 nucleotides line up with TRBD2. The trim removed 6 bases at V and 3 bases at J, leaving 4 bases unmatched. The germline CDR1 and CDR2 sequences are SGHRS and YFSETQ. This CDR3 contains 15 residues.

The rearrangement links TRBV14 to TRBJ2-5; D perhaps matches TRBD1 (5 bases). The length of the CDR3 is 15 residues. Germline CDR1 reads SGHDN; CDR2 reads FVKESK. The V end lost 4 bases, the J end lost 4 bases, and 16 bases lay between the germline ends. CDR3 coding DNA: TGTGCCAGCAGCCCCGGACCTGCTAGGGGAGAGACCCAGTACTTC. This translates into CASSPGPARGETQYF.

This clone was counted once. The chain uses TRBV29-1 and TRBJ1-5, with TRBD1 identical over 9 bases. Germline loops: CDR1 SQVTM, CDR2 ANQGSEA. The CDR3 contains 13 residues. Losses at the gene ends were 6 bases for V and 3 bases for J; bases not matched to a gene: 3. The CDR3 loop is CSVRTGVNQPQHF. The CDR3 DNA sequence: TGCAGCGTCCGGACAGGGGTCAATCAGCCCCAGCATTTT.

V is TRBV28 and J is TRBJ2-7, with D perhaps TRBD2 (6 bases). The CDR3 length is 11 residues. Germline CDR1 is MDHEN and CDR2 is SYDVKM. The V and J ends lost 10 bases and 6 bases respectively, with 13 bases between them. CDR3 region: CANGSPSEQYF. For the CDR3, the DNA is TGTGCCAACGGGAGCCCCAGCGAGCAGTACTTC.

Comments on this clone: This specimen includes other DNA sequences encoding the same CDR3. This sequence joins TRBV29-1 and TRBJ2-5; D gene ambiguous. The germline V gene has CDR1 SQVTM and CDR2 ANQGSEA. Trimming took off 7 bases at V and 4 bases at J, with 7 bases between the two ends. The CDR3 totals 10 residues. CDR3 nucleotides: TGCAGCGGTCTCTCAGAGACCCAGTACTTC. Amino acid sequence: CSGLSETQYF.

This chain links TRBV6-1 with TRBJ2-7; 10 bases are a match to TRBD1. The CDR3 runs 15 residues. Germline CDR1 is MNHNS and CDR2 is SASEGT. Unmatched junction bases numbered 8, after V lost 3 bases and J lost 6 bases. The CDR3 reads CASSDPGTGVAEQYF. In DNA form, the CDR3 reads TGTGCCAGCAGTGATCCTGGGACAGGGGTGGCCGAGCAGTACTTC.

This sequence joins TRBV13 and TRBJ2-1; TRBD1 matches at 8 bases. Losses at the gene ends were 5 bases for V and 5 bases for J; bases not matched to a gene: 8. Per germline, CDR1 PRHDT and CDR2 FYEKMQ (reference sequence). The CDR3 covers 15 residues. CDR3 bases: TGTGCCAGCAGCCCGGGACAGGACGCTAACAATGAGCAGTTCTTC. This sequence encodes CASSPGQDANNEQFF.

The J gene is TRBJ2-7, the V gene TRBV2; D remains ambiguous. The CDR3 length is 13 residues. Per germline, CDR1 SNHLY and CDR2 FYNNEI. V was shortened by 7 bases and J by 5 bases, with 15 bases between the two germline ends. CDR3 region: CASTWTLGNEQYF. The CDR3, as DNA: TGTGCCAGCACGTGGACCCTAGGGAACGAGCAGTACTTC.

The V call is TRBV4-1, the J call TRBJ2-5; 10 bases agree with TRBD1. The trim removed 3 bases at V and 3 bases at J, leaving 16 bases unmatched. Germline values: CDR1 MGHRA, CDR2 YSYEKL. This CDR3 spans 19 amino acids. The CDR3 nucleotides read TGCGCCAGCAGCCATGGGGGACAGGGGAGGGGCGGGTCAAAAGAGACCCAGTACTTC. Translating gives CASSHGGQGRGGSKETQYF.

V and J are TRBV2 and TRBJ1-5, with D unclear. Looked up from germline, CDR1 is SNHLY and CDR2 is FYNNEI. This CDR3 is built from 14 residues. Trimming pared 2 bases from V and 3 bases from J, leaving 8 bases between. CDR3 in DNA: TGTGCCAGCAGTGAACCGGGCTCCAATCAGCCCCAGCATTTT. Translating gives CASSEPGSNQPQHF.

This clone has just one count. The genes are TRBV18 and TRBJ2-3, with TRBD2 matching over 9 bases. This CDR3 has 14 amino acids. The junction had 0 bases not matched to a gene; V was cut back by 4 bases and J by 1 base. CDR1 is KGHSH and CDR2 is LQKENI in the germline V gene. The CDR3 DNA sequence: TGTGCCAGCTCACGACTAGCGGGCACAGATACGCAGTATTTT. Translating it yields CASSRLAGTDTQYF. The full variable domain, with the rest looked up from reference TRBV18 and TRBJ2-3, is NAGVMQNPRHLVRRRGQEARLRCSPMKGHSHVYWYRQLPEEGLKFMVYLQKENIIDESGMPKERFSAEFPKEGPSILRIQQVVRGDSAAYFCASSRLAGTDTQYFGPGTRLTVL.

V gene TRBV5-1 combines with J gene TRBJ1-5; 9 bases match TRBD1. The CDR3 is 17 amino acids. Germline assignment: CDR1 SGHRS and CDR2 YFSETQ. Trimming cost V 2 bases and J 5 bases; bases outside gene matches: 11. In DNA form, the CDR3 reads TGCGCCAGCAGCTTTGGGCCCCCGGGACAGGGAGATCAGCCCCAGCATTTT. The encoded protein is CASSFGPPGQGDQPQHF. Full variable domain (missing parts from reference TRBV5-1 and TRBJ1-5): KAGVTQTPRYLIKTRGQQVTLSCSPISGHRSVSWYQQTPGQGLQFLFEYFSETQRNKGNFPGRFSGRQFSNSRSEMNVSTLELGDSALYLCASSFGPPGQGDQPQHFGDGTRLSIL.

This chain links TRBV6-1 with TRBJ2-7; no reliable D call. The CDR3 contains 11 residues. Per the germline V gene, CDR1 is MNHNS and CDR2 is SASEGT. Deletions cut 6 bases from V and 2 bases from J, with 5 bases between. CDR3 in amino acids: CASRGTYEQYF. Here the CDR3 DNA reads TGTGCCAGCAGAGGGACCTACGAGCAGTACTTC.

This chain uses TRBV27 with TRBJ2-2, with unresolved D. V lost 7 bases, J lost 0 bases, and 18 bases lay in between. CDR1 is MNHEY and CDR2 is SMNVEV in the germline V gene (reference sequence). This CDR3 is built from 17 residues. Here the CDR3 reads CASTMGFWAANTGELFF. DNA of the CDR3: TGTGCCAGCACGATGGGGTTTTGGGCGGCGAACACCGGGGAGCTGTTTTTT.

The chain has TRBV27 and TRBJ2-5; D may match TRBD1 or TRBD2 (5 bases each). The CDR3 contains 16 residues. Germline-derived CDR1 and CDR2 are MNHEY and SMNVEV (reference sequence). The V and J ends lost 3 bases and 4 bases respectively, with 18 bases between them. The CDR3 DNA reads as TGTGCCAGCAGTTTCAGCTTCCCCCGGGGCAGAGAGACCCAGTACTTC. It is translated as CASSFSFPRGRETQYF.

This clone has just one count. The DNA for the CDR3 is TGTGCCAGCAGCGTAGGGGTTGAAGGGGAGCTGTTTTTT. Protein: CASSVGVEGELFF. The V and J genes are TRBV9 and TRBJ2-2; D gene uncertain. The CDR3 sequence is 13 residues long. Trimming removed 0 bases from V and 8 bases from J, with 8 bases in between. Germline V CDR1 and CDR2: SGDLS, YYNGEE.

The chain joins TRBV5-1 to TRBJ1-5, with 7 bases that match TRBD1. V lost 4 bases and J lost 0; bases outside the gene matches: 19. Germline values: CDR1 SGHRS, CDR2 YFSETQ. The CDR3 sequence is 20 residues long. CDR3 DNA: TGCGCCAGCAGCATTCTTAAACCGGGACAGCGATCATATAGCAATCAGCCCCAGCATTTT. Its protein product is CASSILKPGQRSYSNQPQHF. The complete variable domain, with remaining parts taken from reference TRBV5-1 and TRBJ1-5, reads KAGVTQTPRYLIKTRGQQVTLSCSPISGHRSVSWYQQTPGQGLQFLFEYFSETQRNKGNFPGRFSGRQFSNSRSEMNVSTLELGDSALYLCASSILKPGQRSYSNQPQHFGDGTRLSIL.

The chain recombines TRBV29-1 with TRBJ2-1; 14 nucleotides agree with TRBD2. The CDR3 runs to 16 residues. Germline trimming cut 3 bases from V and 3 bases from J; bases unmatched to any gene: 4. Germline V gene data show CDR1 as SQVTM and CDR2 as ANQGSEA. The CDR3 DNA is TGCAGCGTTGAGGCGGGACTAGCGGGAGTCTACAATGAGCAGTTCTTC. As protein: CSVEAGLAGVYNEQFF.

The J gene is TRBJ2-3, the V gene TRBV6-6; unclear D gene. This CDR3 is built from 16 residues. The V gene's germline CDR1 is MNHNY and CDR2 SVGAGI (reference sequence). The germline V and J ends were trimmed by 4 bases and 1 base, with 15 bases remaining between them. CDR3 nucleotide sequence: TGTGCCAGCAGTTTAGGACCTAACTACCGCACAGATACGCAGTATTTT. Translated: CASSLGPNYRTDTQYF.

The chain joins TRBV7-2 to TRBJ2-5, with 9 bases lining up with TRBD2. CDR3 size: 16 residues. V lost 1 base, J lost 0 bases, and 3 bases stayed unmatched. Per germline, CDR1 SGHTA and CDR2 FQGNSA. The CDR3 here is CASSLVAGGYQETQYF. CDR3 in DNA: TGTGCCAGCAGCTTAGTGGCGGGAGGGTACCAAGAGACCCAGTACTTC.

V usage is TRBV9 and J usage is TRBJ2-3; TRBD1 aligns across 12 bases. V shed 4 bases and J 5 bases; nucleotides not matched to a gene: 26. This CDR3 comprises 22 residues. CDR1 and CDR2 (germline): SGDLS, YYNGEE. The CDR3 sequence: CASSRTLFTYAGTGGAGDTQYF. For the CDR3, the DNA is TGTGCCAGCAGCCGGACCCTCTTCACTTATGCCGGGACAGGGGGCGCGGGAGATACGCAGTATTTT.

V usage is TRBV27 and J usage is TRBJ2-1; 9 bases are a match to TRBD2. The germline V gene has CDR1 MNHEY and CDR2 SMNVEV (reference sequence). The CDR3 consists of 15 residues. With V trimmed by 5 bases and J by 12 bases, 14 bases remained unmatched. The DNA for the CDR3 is TGTGCCAGCAGTACCTCTAGCGGGAAGAGGCGGGGGCAGTTCTTC. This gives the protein CASSTSSGKRRGQFF.

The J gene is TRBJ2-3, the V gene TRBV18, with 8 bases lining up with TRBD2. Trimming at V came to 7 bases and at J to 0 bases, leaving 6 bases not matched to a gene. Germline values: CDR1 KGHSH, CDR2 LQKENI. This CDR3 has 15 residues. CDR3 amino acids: CASLFSGDSTDTQYF. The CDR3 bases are TGTGCCAGCTTATTTAGCGGGGATAGCACAGATACGCAGTATTTT.